The clone carrying this T cell receptor beta chain was observed a handful of times. Antigen unknown. The V gene's germline CDR1 is MNHEY and CDR2 SVGAGI. Trimming took 6 bases from V and 6 from J, leaving 17 bases between them. This CDR3 is built from 15 residues. Time point here: cycle 4 day 1 (C4D1), after 6 weeks of nivolumab. Brentuximab vedotin exposure varied, and every patient relapsed after autologous stem cell transplantation. The assay was immunoSEQ multiplex PCR, and TCRdb's table has in-frame clones only and misses some. This table holds 35,000 to 50,000 clones, 66% found once. The record originates from a study of PD-1 blockade in classical Hodgkin lymphoma. Findings and limits, study-wide: Nivolumab initiated under 1 year post-ASCT led to patient exclusion. Relapsed/refractory patients reportedly had lower baseline diversity than newly diagnosed patients. The diversity seen at baseline in complete responders resembled that of newly diagnosed patients.

This receptor was identified in a human donor with classical Hodgkin lymphoma. This chain joins TRBV6-5 and TRBJ2-2, with D possibly being TRBD1 or TRBD2 (5 bases each). The sequences come from peripheral blood mononuclear cells (PBMCs), collected before the fourth cycle of nivolumab. CDR3 sequence reads: CASRNLKVGAGELFF. The CDR3 nucleotides are TGTGCCAGCAGAAACCTTAAGGTGGGGGCCGGGGAGCTGTTTTTT.